The present TCR beta chain was sequenced within a study of blood T cell repertoires in COVID-19. Study-wide context: COVID-19 samples, acute and convalescent, were from the United States, Italy and Spain. Sample material is recorded as cDNA or gDNA derived from T cells, B-cell-depleted T cells, or PBMCs.

This CDR3 is built from 14 residues. CDR1 is KGHSH, CDR2 LQKENI, per germline. Trimming took off 6 bases at V and 0 bases at J, with 11 bases between the two ends. In the original analysis: Amplification with reference gene primers provided the estimates of nucleated cell counts. Produced via immunoSEQ multiplex PCR; TCRdb's table is partial and in-frame only. The DNA was the basis for D and trimming; V, J and clone size are from that table. Here the sample spans about 42,000 clones, 76% being singletons. This chain joins TRBV18 and TRBJ1-1; weak D call: TRBD1 (5 bases). The sequencing sample was made of peripheral blood. This TCR derives from a man between 70 and 80 years old with active or convalescent COVID-19. The CDR3 DNA follows: TGTGCCAGCTCTCTTGACAGATTGAACACTGAAGCTTTCTTT. The encoded protein is CASSLDRLNTEAFF.